This passage covers 18 T cell receptor beta chains from one sample sequenced in a study of regulatory and conventional T cells in RAG deficiency (dated by TCRdb to between 2016 and 2019). Before genomic DNA extraction, conventional CD4+ T cells were purified from blood as CD25-low CD127-high cells. Library preparation used the immunoSEQ multiplex PCR assay. TCRdb holds this immuneACCESS table with in-frame rearrangements only. Some clones are missing; in checked studies, unresolved V genes explain under half, and the rest has no known cause. In all, the sample holds under 35,000 clones, and approximately 80% of those were seen once. The ten largest clonotypes hold 3.4% of the sample. Separately, the same data were catalogued under a study of regulatory T cells. That second report states: The multiplex PCR relied on 52 forward TRBV primers and 13 reverse TRBJ primers, and amplification bias was corrected through assay-based and computational methods.

The sample consisted of CD4+ effector T cells sorted from blood. Receptors were obtained from a human donor in good health.

The chain recombines TRBV5-4 with TRBJ2-2; D possibly matches TRBD1 or TRBD2 (5 bases each). V was pared by 4 bases and J by 6 bases, with 19 bases between. The CDR3 loop spans 16 amino acids. Germline CDR1 is SGHNT and CDR2 is YYREEE (reference sequence). CDR3: CASSPGGGSLPGELFF. The CDR3 DNA is TGTGCCAGCAGCCCTGGTGGGGGTAGCCTCCCCGGGGAGCTGTTTTTT.

This clone is a singleton in its sample. The chain employs TRBV6-1 and TRBJ1-1; D is ambiguous. The CDR3 totals 13 residues. Germline-derived CDR1 and CDR2 are MNHNS and SASEGT. Trimming took 7 bases from V and 3 from J, leaving 12 bases between them. The CDR3 reads CASIGEIDTEAFF. DNA of the CDR3: TGTGCCAGCATTGGAGAGATAGACACTGAAGCTTTCTTT.

The chain uses TRBV4-1 and TRBJ2-3; a possible D gene is TRBD1 (5 bases). This CDR3 has 14 residues. Germline loops: CDR1 MGHRA, CDR2 YSYEKL. V was trimmed by 2 bases and J by 0 bases, leaving 6 bases between them. The CDR3 nucleotides read TGCGCCAGCAGCCAAACAGGAAGCACAGATACGCAGTATTTT. It codes for CASSQTGSTDTQYF.

The CDR3 DNA is TGTGCCAGCAGTCCCCGTCGGACCAGCTACGAGCAGTACTTC. It is translated as CASSPRRTSYEQYF. The chain uses TRBV6-5 and TRBJ2-7; D uncertain. CDR3 length: 14 residues. V was pared by 5 bases and J by 3 bases, with 14 bases between. Germline CDR1 MNHEY, CDR2 SVGAGI.

The genes are TRBV27 and TRBJ1-1, with D possibly TRBD1 on 5 matching bases. Germline loops: CDR1 MNHEY, CDR2 SMNVEV (reference sequence). This CDR3 is 14 amino acids long. The ends were cut back, 3 bases at V and 5 bases at J, with 13 bases in the middle. In DNA form, the CDR3 reads TGTGCCAGCAGTTTTGAGGGCCGGGGGACTGAAGCTTTCTTT. It translates to CASSFEGRGTEAFF.

This chain uses TRBV5-1 with TRBJ1-2, with TRBD1 identical over 9 bases. The CDR3 loop spans 15 amino acids. CDR1 is SGHRS, CDR2 YFSETQ, per germline. Trimming removed 3 bases from V and 7 bases from J; junction bases left unmatched: 10. CDR3 protein: CASSSDSGQGGGYTF. CDR3 DNA: TGCGCCAGCAGCTCCGACTCGGGACAGGGAGGTGGCTACACCTTC.

V gene TRBV19 combines with J gene TRBJ1-5, with 7 bases that match TRBD1. With 5 bases clipped from V and 0 bases from J, the junction kept 10 bases outside the gene matches. This CDR3 region has 17 residues. Germline CDR1 reads LNHDA; CDR2 reads SQIVND (reference sequence). CDR3 protein: CASSLHGGTASNQPQHF. The CDR3 region has the DNA TGTGCCAGTAGTCTTCATGGCGGGACAGCTAGCAATCAGCCCCAGCATTTT.

This clone occurred once. The CDR3 loop reads CASSGRQVHEQYF. The CDR3 DNA reads as TGTGCCAGCAGTGGCCGACAGGTCCACGAGCAGTACTTC. The chain links TRBV28 to TRBJ2-7; TRBD1 is a possible D gene (6 bases). CDR3 length equals 13 residues. Germline V CDR1 and CDR2: MDHEN, SYDVKM. Trimming pared 5 bases from V and 5 bases from J, leaving 13 bases between.

V is TRBV27 and J is TRBJ2-3; D gene ambiguous. The CDR3 is made up of 10 amino acids. V lost 11 bases to trimming and J lost 0 bases, with 3 bases between them. CDR1 and CDR2 (germline): MNHEY, SMNVEV (reference sequence). CDR3 sequence reads: CAGSTDTQYF. The CDR3 DNA reads as TGTGCCGGGAGCACAGATACGCAGTATTTT.

The chain couples TRBV27 to TRBJ1-3; D is perhaps TRBD1 (5 bases). The germline CDR1 and CDR2 sequences are MNHEY and SMNVEV (reference sequence). The CDR3 runs 13 residues. Trimming took 8 bases from V and 7 from J, leaving 15 bases between them. CDR3 in DNA: TGTGCCAGCGCTGGCTGGGGCCTGAACACCATATATTTT. Its protein product is CASAGWGLNTIYF.

There are a few counts of this clone. The chain combines TRBV19 with TRBJ2-7; TRBD2 agrees at 10 bases. V lost 7 bases to trimming and J lost 4 bases; unmatched junction nucleotides: 10. In germline, CDR1 is LNHDA, CDR2 SQIVND (reference sequence). This CDR3 region has 15 residues. The CDR3 DNA reads TGTGCCAGTACCGAAATAGCGGGGGGTGGATACGAGCAGTACTTC. It encodes CASTEIAGGGYEQYF.

This chain joins TRBV28 and TRBJ1-1, with no clear D. Trimming left V 8 bases short and J 8 bases short, with 12 bases between. Per germline, CDR1 MDHEN and CDR2 SYDVKM. This CDR3 is 11 amino acids long. The CDR3 is CASGARAEAFF. DNA for the CDR3: TGTGCCAGCGGCGCTCGGGCAGAAGCTTTCTTT.

V is TRBV5-1 and J is TRBJ2-6; D remains unclear. Looked up from germline, CDR1 is SGHRS and CDR2 is YFSETQ. V lost 2 bases to trimming and J lost 1 base, with 10 bases between them. The CDR3 loop spans 16 amino acids. For the CDR3, the DNA is TGCGCCAGCAGCTTCTTACCTAGGTCTGGGGCCAACGTCCTGACTTTC. This translates into CASSFLPRSGANVLTF.

The chain joins TRBV18 to TRBJ2-7, with a possible D match to TRBD1 (6 bases). CDR3 length equals 15 residues. Germline-derived CDR1 and CDR2 are KGHSH and LQKENI. With 3 bases removed from V and 2 bases from J, the gap between germline ends came to 14 bases. DNA of the CDR3: TGTGCCAGCTCACCGGGTGTGGGGGCGCCCTACGAGCAGTACTTC. Its protein product is CASSPGVGAPYEQYF. The whole variable domain, filled in from reference TRBV18 and TRBJ2-7, reads NAGVMQNPRHLVRRRGQEARLRCSPMKGHSHVYWYRQLPEEGLKFMVYLQKENIIDESGMPKERFSAEFPKEGPSILRIQQVVRGDSAAYFCASSPGVGAPYEQYFGPGTRLTVT.

The chain recombines TRBV28 with TRBJ1-5; D gene uncertain. Trimming stripped 8 bases from V and 0 bases from J, with 17 bases between. From germline, CDR1 is MDHEN and CDR2 SYDVKM. CDR3 length: 16 amino acids. The CDR3: CASVGDSWYSNQPQHF. The CDR3 DNA reads TGTGCCAGCGTCGGGGATTCGTGGTATAGCAATCAGCCCCAGCATTTT.

The V and J genes are TRBV14 and TRBJ2-2; 7 bases fit TRBD2. The germline V gene has CDR1 SGHDN and CDR2 FVKESK. Trimming removed 4 bases from V and 5 bases from J; junction bases left unmatched: 7. The CDR3 spans 15 residues. This CDR3 reads CASSRGGTFTGELFF. CDR3 in DNA: TGTGCCAGCAGCCGGGGAGGGACGTTTACCGGGGAGCTGTTTTTT.

CDR3 DNA sequence: TGTGCCAGCACCACAACAGGGCCAAACTATGGCTACACCTTC. Encoded protein: CASTTTGPNYGYTF. The chain is built from TRBV6-9 and TRBJ1-2; tentatively, D is TRBD1 (6 bases). The germline V gene has CDR1 MNHGY and CDR2 SVAAGI. The CDR3 is 14 residues long. V dropped 7 bases and J dropped 2 bases, with 14 bases sitting between them.

This chain connects TRBV18 to TRBJ2-1, with 8 bases matching TRBD1. Germline trimming cut 5 bases from V and 6 bases from J; bases unmatched to any gene: 6. The germline gives CDR1 KGHSH, CDR2 LQKENI. The CDR3 runs to 14 residues. CDR3 nucleotides: TGTGCCAGCTCAACAGACAGGGGCATCAATGAGCAGTTCTTC. It translates to CASSTDRGINEQFF.